Following are 7 T cell receptor beta chains from one sample sequenced in a study of blood T cell repertoires in COVID-19. Some clones are missing from TCRdb's copy, which holds only in-frame ones; the method was immunoSEQ multiplex PCR. The data show some 220,000 clones, 80% to 85% seen once. The sequencing input was peripheral blood. The receptors come from an elderly woman with active or convalescent COVID-19.

Written as DNA, the CDR3 is TGTGCCAGCAAGGATGTTGGCCTCCGAGGGACCGGGGAGCTGTTTTTT. Residues: CASKDVGLRGTGELFF. The J gene is TRBJ2-2, the V gene TRBV27; the D gene is possibly TRBD2 (5 bases). The CDR3 is 16 amino acids. V was clipped by 7 bases and J by 5 bases, with 20 bases between them. The germline gives CDR1 MNHEY, CDR2 SMNVEV (reference sequence).

This rearrangement joins TRBV5-1 to TRBJ2-2, with TRBD1 as a possible D gene (5 bases). The CDR3 runs to 14 residues. The germline V gene encodes CDR1 SGHRS and CDR2 YFSETQ. Trimming took off 2 bases at V and 7 bases at J, with 12 bases between the two ends. The CDR3 reads CASSLGAPNGELFF. The CDR3 DNA is TGCGCCAGCAGCTTAGGGGCGCCGAACGGGGAGCTGTTTTTT.

V is TRBV4-1 and J is TRBJ1-4; no reliable D call. This CDR3 is 13 amino acids long. The V end was cut by 1 base, the J end by 8 bases, with 8 bases between. CDR1 is MGHRA and CDR2 is YSYEKL in the germline V gene. The CDR3 DNA reads as TGCGCCAGCAGCCAAGTTCCGGGGGAAAAACTGTTTTTT. Encoded protein: CASSQVPGEKLFF.

The chain uses TRBV20-1 and TRBJ2-7; perhaps TRBD1 as D (6 bases). The CDR3 length is 15 residues. V lost 3 bases and J lost 2, with 17 bases in between. CDR1 and CDR2 (germline): DFQATT, SNEGSKA (reference sequence). CDR3 nucleotides: TGCAGTGCTAGTACCGGAAGGGGGAAGGCCTACGAGCAGTACTTC. Translating it yields CSASTGRGKAYEQYF.

The V and J genes are TRBV27 and TRBJ2-3; D is unresolved. The CDR3 runs to 13 residues. Trimming removed 8 bases at V and 1 base at J, with 10 bases between. The germline V gene encodes CDR1 MNHEY and CDR2 SMNVEV (reference sequence). The CDR3 loop is CASHRSGTDTQYF. DNA for the CDR3: TGTGCCAGCCACCGCTCGGGCACAGATACGCAGTATTTT.

The sample holds one count of this clone. The chain uses TRBV20-1 and TRBJ2-1; 13 nucleotides match TRBD2. The CDR3 has 15 residues. V lost 5 bases and J lost 2; bases outside the gene matches: 3. Germline CDR1 and CDR2: DFQATT and SNEGSKA (reference sequence). The DNA for the CDR3 is TGCAGTGCTCGTGGACTAGCGGGAGCCTACAATGAGCAGTTCTTC. Protein sequence: CSARGLAGAYNEQFF.

The V call is TRBV7-2, the J call TRBJ2-5, with D maybe TRBD1 (5 bases). Germline V CDR1 and CDR2: SGHTA, FQGNSA. The CDR3 spans 14 residues. Trimming took 0 bases from V and 5 from J, leaving 10 bases between them. The CDR3 DNA reads TGTGCCAGCAGCTTAGCCAGGGTGGTGGAGACCCAGTACTTC. This translates into CASSLARVVETQYF. Complete variable domain (other parts from reference TRBV7-2 and TRBJ2-5): GAGVSQSPSNKVTEKGKDVELRCDPISGHTALYWYRQSLGQGLEFLIYFQGNSAPDKSGLPSDRFSAERTGGSVSTLTIQRTQQEDSAVYLCASSLARVVETQYFGPGTRLLVL.